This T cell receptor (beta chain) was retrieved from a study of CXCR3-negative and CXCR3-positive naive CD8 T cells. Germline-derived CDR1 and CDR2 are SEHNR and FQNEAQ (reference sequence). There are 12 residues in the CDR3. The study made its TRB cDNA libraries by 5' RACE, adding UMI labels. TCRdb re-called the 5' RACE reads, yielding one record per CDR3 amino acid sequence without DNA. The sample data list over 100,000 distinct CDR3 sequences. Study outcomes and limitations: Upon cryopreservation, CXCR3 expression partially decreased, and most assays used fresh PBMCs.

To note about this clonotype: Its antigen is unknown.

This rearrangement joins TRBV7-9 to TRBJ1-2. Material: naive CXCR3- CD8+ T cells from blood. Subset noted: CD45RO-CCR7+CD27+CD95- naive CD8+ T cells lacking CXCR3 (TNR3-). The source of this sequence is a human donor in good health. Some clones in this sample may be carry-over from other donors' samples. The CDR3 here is CASSLVMSGYTF. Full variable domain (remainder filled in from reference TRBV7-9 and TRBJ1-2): DTGVSQNPRHKITKRGQNVTFRCDPISEHNRLYWYRQTLGQGPEFLTYFQNEAQLEKSRLLSDRFSAERPKGSFSTLEIQRTEQGDSAMYLCASSLVMSGYTFGSGTRLTVV.